This is a list of T cell receptor beta chains from one sample in a study of blood T cell repertoires in COVID-19. Sequencing was performed with immunoSEQ multiplex PCR; in TCRdb, only in-frame clones are kept and a portion is missing. The sample includes 150,000 to 200,000 clones, 80% to 90% of them seen just once. Sequenced sample: PBMCs or T cells enriched from blood (not recorded which). Every receptor here comes from a woman aged 50 to 65 in a cohort exposed to, infected with or recovered from COVID-19 (not recorded which). Both conserved end residues are part of each CDR3. A D gene is named only where the DNA matches it firmly. Some rows have no size entry. The others give once, few or many, or a class for an expanded clone.

j_call: TRBJ2-7
clone_size: -
v_call: TRBV11-1
d_call: -
cdr3_nt: TGTGCCAGCAGCTTAATTAGCAGCGAGCAGTACTTC
cdr3_aa: CASSLISSEQYF

j_call: TRBJ2-1
clone_size: -
v_call: TRBV7-9
d_call: TRBD2
cdr3_nt: TGTGCCAGCAGCCCACTAGCGGGAGGGCCCTACAATGAGCAGTTCTTC
cdr3_aa: CASSPLAGGPYNEQFF

j_call: TRBJ2-4
clone_size: -
v_call: TRBV7-2
d_call: TRBD2
cdr3_nt: TGTGCCAGCAGCTTGGGACTAGCGGGTAGAGCCAAAAACATTCAGTACTTC
cdr3_aa: CASSLGLAGRAKNIQYF

j_call: TRBJ2-7
clone_size: -
v_call: TRBV13
d_call: TRBD2
cdr3_nt: TGTGCCAGCAGCTTAGGCAGTAGGACTAGCGGGGGGTACGAGCAGTACTTC
cdr3_aa: CASSLGSRTSGGYEQYF

j_call: TRBJ2-1
clone_size: once
v_call: TRBV3-1/TRBV3-2
d_call: -
cdr3_nt: TGTGCCAGCAGCCCACATGAGACAGGAGACAACAATGAGCAGTTCTTC
cdr3_aa: CASSPHETGDNNEQFF

j_call: TRBJ1-5
clone_size: -
v_call: TRBV24-1
d_call: TRBD1
cdr3_nt: TGTGCCACCAAAGGGACAGGGGGTCAGCCCCAGCATTTT
cdr3_aa: CATKGTGGQPQHF

j_call: TRBJ2-1
clone_size: -
v_call: TRBV7-3
d_call: TRBD1
cdr3_nt: TGTGCCAGCAGCTCCACCGGGACAGGGGATGAGCAGTTCTTC
cdr3_aa: CASSSTGTGDEQFF

j_call: TRBJ2-3
clone_size: -
v_call: TRBV7-3
d_call: TRBD1
cdr3_nt: TGTGCCAGCAGATCACAGGGGTCAGATACGCAGTATTTT
cdr3_aa: CASRSQGSDTQYF

j_call: TRBJ2-1
clone_size: -
v_call: TRBV23-1
d_call: -
cdr3_nt: TGCGCCAGCAGTCAATCGCAAGGTCTACGGGGTAATGAGCAGTTCTTC
cdr3_aa: CASSQSQGLRGNEQFF

j_call: TRBJ2-7
clone_size: -
v_call: TRBV27
d_call: -
cdr3_nt: TGTGCCAGCAGTTTAAACTTGCCGGGGAACTACGAGCAGTACTTC
cdr3_aa: CASSLNLPGNYEQYF

j_call: TRBJ1-5
clone_size: once
v_call: TRBV7-2
d_call: -
cdr3_nt: TGTGCCAGCAGCGGCGACAGCCCTAATCAGCCCCAGCATTTT
cdr3_aa: CASSGDSPNQPQHF

j_call: TRBJ1-5
clone_size: once
v_call: TRBV18
d_call: -
cdr3_nt: TGTGCCAGCTCACTAGACCTTAGGGGAGGGGACCAGCCCCAGCATTTT
cdr3_aa: CASSLDLRGGDQPQHF

j_call: TRBJ1-4
clone_size: -
v_call: TRBV19
d_call: TRBD1
cdr3_nt: TGTGCCAGTAGTACGAGGACAGGGGGTTTAGCCCCAGAAAAACTGTTTTTT
cdr3_aa: CASSTRTGGLAPEKLFF

j_call: TRBJ2-7
clone_size: few
v_call: TRBV7-2
d_call: TRBD1
cdr3_nt: TGTGCCAGCAGCTTAGGACAGGGGGCCTACGAGCAGTACTTC
cdr3_aa: CASSLGQGAYEQYF

j_call: TRBJ2-2
clone_size: -
v_call: TRBV14
d_call: -
cdr3_nt: TGTGCCAGCAGCCCCAGTACGGTTGAGGTGGACACCGGGGAGCTGTTTTTT
cdr3_aa: CASSPSTVEVDTGELFF

j_call: TRBJ2-1
clone_size: -
v_call: TRBV20-1
d_call: TRBD2
cdr3_nt: TGCAGTGCTAGTCTCTTTAGCGGGGCCTCTTGGGGTGAGCAGTTCTTC
cdr3_aa: CSASLFSGASWGEQFF

j_call: TRBJ1-6
clone_size: -
v_call: TRBV28
d_call: -
cdr3_nt: TGTGCCAGCAGGACTCCAAGGAGCTCCTATAATTCACCCCTCCACTTT
cdr3_aa: CASRTPRSSYNSPLHF

j_call: TRBJ2-1
clone_size: once
v_call: TRBV19
d_call: -
cdr3_nt: TGTGCCAGTAGTTCCGCTTCCAAGAGCAACAATGAGCAGTTCTTC
cdr3_aa: CASSSASKSNNEQFF

j_call: TRBJ2-2
clone_size: -
v_call: TRBV2
d_call: TRBD1
cdr3_nt: TGTGCCAGCAGTGAAACAGGGGCTCGGAACACCGGGGAGCTGTTTTTT
cdr3_aa: CASSETGARNTGELFF

j_call: TRBJ2-2
clone_size: few
v_call: TRBV6-5
d_call: -
cdr3_nt: TGTGCCAGCGGAGATACCGGGGAGCTGTTTTTT
cdr3_aa: CASGDTGELFF

j_call: TRBJ2-2
clone_size: -
v_call: TRBV7-3
d_call: TRBD1
cdr3_nt: TGTGCCAGCAGCCCTAGGGCGACAGGGTCGGGCACCGGGGAGCTGTTTTTT
cdr3_aa: CASSPRATGSGTGELFF

j_call: TRBJ2-7
clone_size: -
v_call: TRBV5-6
d_call: -
cdr3_nt: TGTGCCAGCAGCGAACAAAGAGGGGGAGGGCTCGAGCAGTACTTC
cdr3_aa: CASSEQRGGGLEQYF

j_call: TRBJ2-2
clone_size: few
v_call: TRBV4-1
d_call: TRBD2
cdr3_nt: TGCGCCAGCAGCCAAGTGACGACTAGCGGTTCCGGGGAGCTGTTTTTT
cdr3_aa: CASSQVTTSGSGELFF

j_call: TRBJ1-1
clone_size: -
v_call: TRBV9
d_call: TRBD1
cdr3_nt: TGTGCCAGCAGCCCCCAGGACAGGGTAATTGAAGCTTTCTTT
cdr3_aa: CASSPQDRVIEAFF

j_call: TRBJ1-5
clone_size: once
v_call: TRBV19
d_call: TRBD1
cdr3_nt: TGTGCCAGTAGTATAGGTGGGACAGGGAGTCAGCCCCAGCATTTT
cdr3_aa: CASSIGGTGSQPQHF

j_call: TRBJ2-3
clone_size: few
v_call: TRBV29-1
d_call: -
cdr3_nt: TGCAGCGTTGAACACGTGAAGGGGAACTATACGCAGTATTTT
cdr3_aa: CSVEHVKGNYTQYF

j_call: TRBJ1-6
clone_size: few
v_call: TRBV7-9
d_call: TRBD1
cdr3_nt: TGTGCCAGCAGAGACAGGGCTAATTCACCCCTCCACTTT
cdr3_aa: CASRDRANSPLHF

j_call: TRBJ1-6
clone_size: -
v_call: TRBV11-3
d_call: -
cdr3_nt: TGTGCCAGCAGCTTATCAAAACCAGGTTCACCCCTCCACTTT
cdr3_aa: CASSLSKPGSPLHF

j_call: TRBJ1-4
clone_size: -
v_call: TRBV19
d_call: TRBD1
cdr3_nt: TGTGCCAGTAGTACACCGACAGGGGGCGCGAGGGCTAATGAAAAACTGTTTTTT
cdr3_aa: CASSTPTGGARANEKLFF

j_call: TRBJ2-7
clone_size: -
v_call: TRBV3-1/TRBV3-2
d_call: -
cdr3_nt: TGTGCCAGCAGCCAAGCGGGACTGGAGCAGTACTTC
cdr3_aa: CASSQAGLEQYF

j_call: TRBJ1-4
clone_size: once
v_call: TRBV19
d_call: TRBD1
cdr3_nt: TGTGCCAGTTCGACAGGGGGTCGTGAAAAACTGTTTTTT
cdr3_aa: CASSTGGREKLFF

j_call: TRBJ2-7
clone_size: -
v_call: TRBV6-6
d_call: -
cdr3_nt: TGTGCCAGCACCGACGCCGGGGAGCTCTACGAGCAGTACTTC
cdr3_aa: CASTDAGELYEQYF

j_call: TRBJ1-5
clone_size: -
v_call: TRBV4-3
d_call: -
cdr3_nt: TGCGCCAGCAGCCAAGAAGAGCGCCGGCCCCAGCATTTT
cdr3_aa: CASSQEERRPQHF

j_call: TRBJ2-7
clone_size: -
v_call: TRBV10-3
d_call: -
cdr3_nt: TGTGCCATCAGTGAGAGCGAAAACTACGAGCAGTACTTC
cdr3_aa: CAISESENYEQYF

j_call: TRBJ2-1
clone_size: -
v_call: TRBV9
d_call: -
cdr3_nt: TGTGCCAGCAGCGTAGCTCTAGACTACAATGAGCAGTTCTTC
cdr3_aa: CASSVALDYNEQFF

j_call: TRBJ2-7
clone_size: few
v_call: TRBV29-1
d_call: -
cdr3_nt: TGCAGCGTTGGTTTAGGAGGTCCCATATCCTACGAGCAGTACTTC
cdr3_aa: CSVGLGGPISYEQYF

j_call: TRBJ1-2
clone_size: -
v_call: TRBV9
d_call: -
cdr3_nt: TGTGCCAGCAGCGTAGTGGTTGAGGGGGATAATGGCTACACCTTC
cdr3_aa: CASSVVVEGDNGYTF

j_call: TRBJ1-2
clone_size: -
v_call: TRBV28
d_call: TRBD1
cdr3_nt: TGTGCCAGCAGTGCTCGACAGGGGGCTCTGGGTGGCTACACCTTC
cdr3_aa: CASSARQGALGGYTF

j_call: TRBJ2-1
clone_size: many
v_call: TRBV30
d_call: TRBD1
cdr3_nt: TGTGCCTGGAGTGTACAGGGGAATGAGCAGTTCTTC
cdr3_aa: CAWSVQGNEQFF

j_call: TRBJ1-1
clone_size: -
v_call: TRBV6-5
d_call: TRBD1
cdr3_nt: TGTGCCAGCAGGGAGGGACAGCCCGAAGACACTGAAGCTTTCTTT
cdr3_aa: CASREGQPEDTEAFF

j_call: TRBJ1-1
clone_size: -
v_call: TRBV11-1
d_call: -
cdr3_nt: TGTGCCAGCAGCCCATCGGGACAAGCTCACACTGAAGCTTTCTTT
cdr3_aa: CASSPSGQAHTEAFF

j_call: TRBJ1-5
clone_size: once
v_call: TRBV5-1
d_call: TRBD1
cdr3_nt: TGCGCCAGCAGCTTGGACAGGGGCCAGCCCCAGCATTTT
cdr3_aa: CASSLDRGQPQHF

j_call: TRBJ2-2
clone_size: -
v_call: TRBV9
d_call: TRBD2
cdr3_nt: TGTGCCAGCAGCCGAGCGGGGTTGGAGCTGTTTTTT
cdr3_aa: CASSRAGLELFF

j_call: TRBJ2-7
clone_size: -
v_call: TRBV14
d_call: TRBD1
cdr3_nt: TGTGCCAGCAGCCAAGCCCTCGGGACAGTCAACTACGAGCAGTACTTC
cdr3_aa: CASSQALGTVNYEQYF

j_call: TRBJ2-3
clone_size: -
v_call: TRBV4-2
d_call: -
cdr3_nt: TGTGCCAGCAGCCGGGACTCCAGCACAGATACGCAGTATTTT
cdr3_aa: CASSRDSSTDTQYF

j_call: TRBJ2-7
clone_size: -
v_call: TRBV10-3
d_call: TRBD2
cdr3_nt: TGTGCCATCAGTGAGTCGGGTAGCGGGTTCAACGAGCAGTACTTC
cdr3_aa: CAISESGSGFNEQYF

j_call: TRBJ1-1
clone_size: -
v_call: TRBV6-4
d_call: -
cdr3_nt: TGTGCCATCAAACCCCCAATCAGGCTCGCCACTGAAGCTTTCTTT
cdr3_aa: CAIKPPIRLATEAFF

j_call: TRBJ2-7
clone_size: -
v_call: TRBV19
d_call: TRBD2
cdr3_nt: TGTGCCAGTAGTAAGGTTGGGGGACTAGCGGCCTCCTACGAGCAGTACTTC
cdr3_aa: CASSKVGGLAASYEQYF

j_call: TRBJ1-3
clone_size: few
v_call: TRBV19
d_call: -
cdr3_nt: TGTGCCAGCTGGACGGGGTCCTCTGGAAACACCATATATTTT
cdr3_aa: CASWTGSSGNTIYF

j_call: TRBJ2-3
clone_size: -
v_call: TRBV5-1
d_call: -
cdr3_nt: TGCGCCAGCAAAACAGGTCCAGGGCCCACAGATACGCAGTATTTT
cdr3_aa: CASKTGPGPTDTQYF

j_call: TRBJ2-5
clone_size: -
v_call: TRBV2
d_call: -
cdr3_nt: TGTGCCAGCACCGCAACGGCTTCTAGTCCAGAGACCCAGTACTTC
cdr3_aa: CASTATASSPETQYF

j_call: TRBJ1-6
clone_size: -
v_call: TRBV7-7
d_call: -
cdr3_nt: TGTGCTAGCAGCTTAGCGGGTGCAGGAAATTCACCCCTCCACTTT
cdr3_aa: CASSLAGAGNSPLHF

j_call: TRBJ1-2
clone_size: -
v_call: TRBV6-5
d_call: TRBD1
cdr3_nt: TGTGCCAGCGGCCCAGGGGGTTCGATCTATGGCTACACCTTC
cdr3_aa: CASGPGGSIYGYTF

j_call: TRBJ1-1
clone_size: -
v_call: TRBV6-2/TRBV6-3
d_call: -
cdr3_nt: TGTGCCAGCAGTTACGTCGGTGAAGCTTTCTTT
cdr3_aa: CASSYVGEAFF

j_call: TRBJ2-1
clone_size: once
v_call: TRBV6-2/TRBV6-3
d_call: TRBD2
cdr3_nt: TGTGCCAGCAGTTATATAACGGGGGGTGCCTACAATGAGCAGTTCTTC
cdr3_aa: CASSYITGGAYNEQFF

j_call: TRBJ1-2
clone_size: -
v_call: TRBV2
d_call: -
cdr3_nt: TGTGCCAGCAATGAACCCGCGACAGCTAACTATGGCTACACCTTC
cdr3_aa: CASNEPATANYGYTF

j_call: TRBJ2-7
clone_size: -
v_call: TRBV7-9
d_call: TRBD2
cdr3_nt: TGTGCCAGCAGCTTATTCCCAGGACTAGGGTATCAAGAGCAGTACTTC
cdr3_aa: CASSLFPGLGYQEQYF

j_call: TRBJ2-7
clone_size: -
v_call: TRBV6-5
d_call: -
cdr3_nt: TGTGCCAGCAGTTACTCGAACCGGGATGAATACGAGCAGTACTTC
cdr3_aa: CASSYSNRDEYEQYF